The source of this TCR beta chain is a study of somatic mutations in cytotoxic T cells in rheumatoid arthritis. Overall study: Using a FACSAria II or Sony SH800, a portion of the V beta antibody-stained T-cell populations were flow-sorted at nearly 100% purity, and among those populations were V beta1+ cells that were then sequenced for TCRB. The study's findings and limits: Antigenic targets recognized by the expanded CD8+ clones remained undetermined. Rheumatoid arthritis patients showed CD8+ clonality increasing with age, unlike healthy controls.

As regards this clone: The antigen is unknown.

This CDR3 is 14 amino acids long. V lost 3 bases and J 2 bases, leaving 7 bases between the germline ends. The V gene's germline CDR1 is MNHNS and CDR2 SASEGT. Produced via immunoSEQ multiplex PCR; TCRdb's table is partial and in-frame only. This table holds 18,000 or so clones, 73% found once. This sequence originates from a woman aged 60-70 years in good health. This rearrangement joins TRBV6-1 to TRBJ2-2, with no clear D. The source material was CD8+ T cells sorted from blood. CDR3 amino acids: CASSESPNTGELFF. For the CDR3, the DNA is TGTGCCAGCAGTGAGAGCCCAAACACCGGGGAGCTGTTTTTT.